These 15 T cell receptor beta chains share one sample of origin, sequenced in a study of blood T cell repertoires in COVID-19. The data were produced by immunoSEQ multiplex PCR, yet TCRdb's version contains in-frame clones alone and is incomplete. The sample consists of approximately 61,000 clones, around 86% of them appearing once. Sequencing input: peripheral blood. These receptors were collected from a human donor in a cohort sampled during active COVID-19.

The chain is built from TRBV6-4 and TRBJ1-5; 7 bases map to TRBD1. Germline V CDR1 and CDR2: MRHNA, SNTAGT. The CDR3 is 18 residues long. The trim removed 4 bases at V and 0 bases at J, leaving 12 bases unmatched. CDR3 loop: CASSGRGQRSLSNQPQHF. The CDR3 coding sequence is TGTGCCAGCAGTGGGCGGGGACAGCGTAGCCTTAGCAATCAGCCCCAGCATTTT.

The chain uses TRBV5-1 and TRBJ2-4; D gene unclear. The CDR3 consists of 14 residues. The V end was cut by 0 bases, the J end by 8 bases, with 12 bases between. The V gene's germline CDR1 is SGHRS and CDR2 YFSETQ. The CDR3 sequence: CASSLVGEKHIQYF. The CDR3 coding sequence is TGCGCCAGCAGCTTGGTCGGAGAGAAGCACATTCAGTACTTC.

The V call is TRBV9, the J call TRBJ2-3; perhaps TRBD2 as D (6 bases). The germline CDR1 and CDR2 sequences are SGDLS and YYNGEE. The CDR3 contains 15 residues. The V end lost 0 bases, the J end lost 2 bases, and 10 bases lay between the germline ends. The CDR3: CASSVVGDFTDTQYF. The CDR3 DNA reads as TGTGCCAGCAGCGTAGTTGGGGACTTCACAGATACGCAGTATTTT.

The chain uses TRBV9 and TRBJ1-6, with TRBD1 matching over 8 bases. The ends lost 2 bases at V and 8 bases at J; junction bases unmatched: 3. The CDR3 has 14 residues. Per the germline V gene, CDR1 is SGDLS and CDR2 is YYNGEE. This CDR3 reads CASSVSDRDSPLHF. Written as DNA, the CDR3 is TGTGCCAGCAGCGTGTCGGACAGGGATTCACCCCTCCACTTT.

The chain employs TRBV7-9 and TRBJ2-1, with D tentatively TRBD2 (5 bases). V was trimmed by 5 bases and J by 10 bases, leaving 21 bases between them. The CDR3 runs to 15 residues. The germline V gene has CDR1 SEHNR and CDR2 FQNEAQ (reference sequence). The CDR3 sequence is CASSPPTRPLVEQFF. DNA of the CDR3: TGTGCCAGCAGCCCTCCAACTAGACCCTTAGTGGAGCAGTTCTTC.

The rearrangement uses TRBV2 and TRBJ1-2; D unclear. V was shortened by 7 bases and J by 4 bases, with 16 bases between the two germline ends. The CDR3 consists of 14 residues. Per the germline V gene, CDR1 is SNHLY and CDR2 is FYNNEI. In DNA, the CDR3 is TGTGCCAGCAAATGGGAGGGAGCCTCCTATGGCTACACCTTC. This sequence encodes CASKWEGASYGYTF.

This clone was detected only a few times. The V gene is TRBV2, the J gene TRBJ1-5, with 7 bases matching TRBD1. The CDR3 loop spans 15 amino acids. CDR1 is SNHLY and CDR2 is FYNNEI in the germline V gene. Trimming took 5 bases from V and 2 from J; bases not matched to a gene: 6. CDR3 region: CASSSQGVGNQPQHF. The DNA for the CDR3 is TGTGCCAGCAGTTCCCAGGGGGTGGGCAATCAGCCCCAGCATTTT.

The chain couples TRBV19 to TRBJ2-6, with a tentative D call TRBD1 (5 bases). V lost 6 bases, J lost 1 base, and 13 bases lay in between. The germline gives CDR1 LNHDA, CDR2 SQIVND (reference sequence). The CDR3 length is 16 residues. CDR3 amino acids: CASSFKGFSGANVLTF. The CDR3 nucleotides read TGTGCCAGTAGCTTTAAGGGGTTTTCTGGGGCCAACGTCCTGACTTTC.

V and J are TRBV7-2 and TRBJ2-2; 8 bases agree with TRBD1. V gave up 5 bases and J gave up 6 bases; unmatched junction bases: 8. The length of the CDR3 is 15 residues. Per germline, CDR1 SGHTA and CDR2 FQGNSA. Here the CDR3 reads CASSLGQGLAGELFF. As DNA, the CDR3 is TGTGCCAGCAGCCTCGGACAGGGCCTTGCCGGGGAGCTGTTTTTT.

The rearrangement uses TRBV5-1 and TRBJ2-7; 13 bases line up with TRBD2. Germline-derived CDR1 and CDR2 are SGHRS and YFSETQ. This CDR3 comprises 14 residues. V dropped 6 bases and J dropped 6; count of bases not matched to a gene: 6. This CDR3 is CASTTGTSGTEQYF. For the CDR3, the DNA is TGCGCCAGCACGACCGGGACTAGCGGGACCGAGCAGTACTTC.

The gene calls are TRBV27 and TRBJ2-1; TRBD2 matches 9 bases. V trimming: 6 bases; J trimming: 7 bases; junction bases outside the gene matches: 16. This CDR3 comprises 17 residues. From germline, CDR1 is MNHEY and CDR2 SMNVEV (reference sequence). This CDR3 is CASRLSSGSRRYNEQFF. In nucleotides, the CDR3 is TGTGCCAGCAGACTCAGTAGCGGGAGTCGGAGGTATAATGAGCAGTTCTTC.

The chain links TRBV12-3 or TRBV12-4 to TRBJ2-1, with D tentatively TRBD1 (5 bases). V lost 8 bases and J lost 4, with 9 bases in between. This CDR3 contains 12 residues. CDR3 nucleotide sequence: TGTGCCAGCCGAGACAGTTACAATGAGCAGTTCTTC. This codes for CASRDSYNEQFF.

The CDR3: CATSDPGQGVEEQYF. In DNA, the CDR3 is TGTGCCACCAGCGATCCGGGACAGGGGGTCGAGGAGCAGTACTTC. V is TRBV24-1 and J is TRBJ2-7; 11 bases align to TRBD1. The CDR3 sequence is 15 residues long. V gave up 7 bases and J gave up 7 bases; unmatched junction bases: 11. CDR1 is KGHDR and CDR2 is SFDVKD in the germline V gene.

J is TRBJ1-2 and V is TRBV10-2; D gene uncertain. Germline CDR1 is WSHSY and CDR2 is SAAADI. The CDR3 consists of 14 residues. Trimming pared 2 bases from V and 0 bases from J, leaving 7 bases between. In DNA, the CDR3 is TGCGCCAGCAGTGAGGGCGGCTCTAACTATGGCTACACCTTC. It yields the protein CASSEGGSNYGYTF.

The genes are TRBV19 and TRBJ1-4; 10 bases fit TRBD1. V shed 6 bases, J shed 7 bases, and the junction held 11 bases outside the gene matches. Looked up from germline, CDR1 is LNHDA and CDR2 is SQIVND (reference sequence). The CDR3 spans 16 residues. The CDR3 nucleotides read TGTGCCAGTAGGGCGGACAGGGGGTATCGACGTGAAAAACTGTTTTTT. Amino acid sequence: CASRADRGYRREKLFF.